This T cell receptor (beta chain) was captured in a study of regulatory T cells in long-lasting Graves disease (dated by TCRdb to the early 2020s). Regarding the study in general: In the newly diagnosed Graves' disease group, patients had been taking antithyroid drugs for less than 3 months. Patients with persistent Graves' disease were compared with patients with newly diagnosed Graves' disease using TCR sequencing and RNA sequencing of peripheral blood. The study was registered as a clinical trial and conducted in China. TCR sequencing covered about 13 persistent and around 20 newly diagnosed Graves' disease patients, around 33 samples in total.

Library preparation used multiplex PCR. TCRdb names Illumina HiSeq 4000 as the instrument used. TCR beta libraries were built with iRepertoire HTBI primers and Arm-PCR amplification of CDR3 regions. Before sequencing, the PCR products underwent gel purification. In the paper's pipeline: Gene usage analysis of CDR3 amino acid clonotypes relied on the 60 to 65 TRBV and around 13 TRBJ segments identified across samples. COPE and FqMerger were used to merge filtered high-quality paired reads into contigs. BLAST was used to align contigs to the IMGT TRBV, TRBD and TRBJ reference genes, and CDR3 was defined following IMGT. Any clonotype with a frequency above 0.1% was counted as a highly expanded clone. Shannon entropy was used to measure repertoire diversity, and the Gini coefficient was used to measure V-J evenness. Clonotypes shared by more than one individual were considered public. Clones were called with MiXCR by TCRdb after fastp trimmed the public reads at Q25, and only in-frame beta chains were retained. Rows with one shared CDR3 protein collapse into an entry with the most common genes and DNA. TCRdb's processing, not the study's, gives the V and J calls here. Recorded for this sample are hundreds of thousands of distinct CDR3 sequences; approximately 13% of them occurred a single time. Roughly a tenth of the sample goes to the ten largest clones.

Reading the label with the study, this specimen's time point is: newly diagnosed GD, antithyroid drugs for less than 3 months. RNA was extracted from PBMCs in TRIzol for both TCR sequencing and RNA sequencing. The diagnosis of Graves' disease followed American Thyroid Association guidelines. Patients were recruited from an endocrinology department in Xi'an, China. Each patient gave approximately 10 milliliters of peripheral blood, collected in an EDTA anticoagulant tube. PBMCs were isolated by Ficoll Paque Plus density gradient separation without further T cell sorting. An Agilent 2100 Bioanalyzer and agarose gel were used to assess RNA quality, and a NanoDrop 2000 was used to measure RNA concentration. The CDR3 numbers 16 residues from cysteine through phenylalanine. Only the CDR3 part of the read is kept: 48 bases, read in frame from the first base. In the germline V gene (reference sequence), CDR1 corresponds to DFQATT and CDR2 to SNEGSKA. V sheds 6 bases and J sheds 6 bases, leaving 26 bases between their ends.

The paper's findings and limits, for the study overall: Persistent disease showed preferential use of TRBV28, TRBJ1-2 and TRBJ2-5, whereas newly diagnosed disease favored TRBV20-1 and TRBJ2-1. The small sample size was acknowledged by the authors as a limitation that may reduce accuracy. A larger number of public clonotypes was shared among persistent patients (approximately 3,000) than among newly diagnosed patients (around 870). Compared with newly diagnosed patients, patients with persistent Graves' disease had lower TCR Shannon entropy and fewer highly expanded clones, which suggests clonal expansion. Only peripheral blood was studied, because thyroid tissue, the primary lesion, was inaccessible. Sequencing and analysis were restricted to the TCR beta chain.

On this clonotype: Its specific antigen is unknown. Base qualities are not at hand, and no much larger clone is one base apart.

The same data also went into a second study, on T cells in Graves' hyperthyroidism and ophthalmopathy. Per that second paper: A patient counted as having stable Graves' hyperthyroidism if no progression to ophthalmopathy occurred over 18 months of follow-up. Hyperthyroidism patients were newly diagnosed, with disease duration under 2 months, and aged 18 to 65 years. Exclusion was applied to patients with uncontrolled infections, other autoimmune diseases, pregnancy or lactation. Diagnoses relied on clinical symptoms, serum thyroxine and TRAb, thyroid ultrasound and orbital computed tomography. A first-round RT-PCR of the TCR CDR3 used the HTBI primer set with the Qiagen OneStep RT-PCR kit. Blood samples also contained most of the expanded thyroid clonotypes (frequency above 0.001), which suggests that blood repertoires may reflect thyroid immune responses. In cross-validation, a model built on a 13 V-J signature told ophthalmopathy apart from stable hyperthyroidism with 87.88% sensitivity and about 81% specificity, and in testing the same model reached 80%/75%. In validation, progression to ophthalmopathy was predicted by the model with around 70% sensitivity and just over 72% specificity, a median of around 6.5 months before onset. To identify TCR V-J signatures that set the groups apart, the researchers used a discovery cohort of 100 patients, made up of 40 to 45 with Graves' ophthalmopathy and about 60 with stable Graves' hyperthyroidism. Whether ophthalmopathy could be predicted prospectively was tested in an independent validation cohort made up of under 20 hyperthyroidism patients plus 17 patients who later progressed to ophthalmopathy. The 100 or so discovery patients were randomly divided into training and test sets at a 7:3 ratio. Thyroid tissue and blood T-cell repertoires from roughly 6 Graves' hyperthyroidism patients were also compared in the study. Once sampling was done, hyperthyroidism patients were given methimazole at a starting dose of 30 mg daily, whereas ophthalmopathy patients were given high-dose intravenous methylprednisolone. Libraries were constructed in a second round of multiplex PCR, after which size selection and purification were carried out. Paired-end sequencing of the libraries was performed with 100 bp reads on an Illumina HiSeq2000. SOAPnuke was used to process the raw data, throwing out any read that contained adapters or uncalled bases, had a mean Phred below 15, or lacked an exact constant-primer or identifier match. High-quality paired reads were merged using COPE v1.2.5, and each unique nucleotide sequence was defined as a clonotype. MiTCR v1.1 was used to align clonotypes to the IMGT TRBV, TRBD and TRBJ reference segments. Only V-J combinations with frequency above 0.0001, covering about 99% of repertoires, were analysed. The TCS score was defined as F50 (clonal expansion) divided by E x V (chaos), with BLOSUM62-based TCRdist calculated between CDR3 peptides within each V-J. Welch's t-statistics and random forest reduced 450 to 600 V-J features to under 15, which were used in a naive Bayes classifier (R e1071). Sample size was not statistically predetermined, and blinding of investigators to group allocation was not performed. TCR Vbeta CDR3 sequencing of 120 to 150 peripheral blood samples (roughly 41 ophthalmopathy, under 80 hyperthyroidism and roughly 17 progressor patients) is reported in the paper.

This specimen was peripheral blood mononuclear cells (PBMCs), taken at new diagnosis, from a patient treated with antithyroid drugs. This clonotype was sampled from a young man with Graves disease. Donor details come from another sample of the same person, matched by shared clones. The rearranged chain carries TRBV20-1 and TRBJ1-2, with no confidently assigned D gene. The nucleotide sequence is given as TGCAGTGCCCTAGTGGACGGAGGCTTAGAGGAGCATGGCTACACCTTC. This encodes CSALVDGGLEEHGYTF.